Given below is one T cell receptor beta chain in context. What it binds is unknown. Time point given: persistent/refractory GD, antithyroid drugs over 5 years with positive TRAb. Making the TCR library involved RNA that had been extracted from PBMCs. The sample belongs to a study of regulatory T cells in long-lasting Graves disease. Regarding the study as a whole: Patients with persistent Graves' had lower TCR diversity than newly diagnosed patients. The persistent group shared 2,500 to 3,000 public clonotypes, more than the roughly 970 shared by new patients. Sampling was limited to peripheral blood rather than thyroid tissue. Favored gene segments in persistent disease were TRBV28, TRBJ1-2 and TRBJ2-5.

HTBI primers from iRepertoire and Arm-PCR of CDR3 regions yielded the TCR beta libraries. TCRdb ran MiXCR on the multiplex PCR reads and lists one entry per CDR3 protein. The repertoire holds roughly 450,000 distinct CDR3 sequences, with around 20% as singletons. This CDR3 region has 15 residues. Trimming stripped 2 bases from V and 1 base from J, with 9 bases between. The V gene's germline CDR1 is MNHEY and CDR2 SMNVEV (reference sequence). This receptor was identified in a female donor with Graves disease. V usage is TRBV27 and J usage is TRBJ1-5; maybe TRBD1 (6 bases). Sequencing used peripheral blood mononuclear cells (PBMCs), obtained when the disease was refractory, from a patient treated with antithyroid drugs. CDR3 DNA: TGTGCCAGCAGTTTAGAGGGGGTAAGCAATCAGCCCCAGCATTTT. This encodes CASSLEGVSNQPQHF.